Sequencing of this TCR beta chain was carried out in a study of neoadjuvant nivolumab and ipilimumab in lung cancer. About the research overall: The combination arm added day-1 ipilimumab 1 mg/kg to nivolumab 3 mg/kg on days 1, 15, 29.

This clone was recorded once. Its antigen is as yet unknown. The repertoire was sequenced with immunoSEQ multiplex PCR; TCRdb's copy has only in-frame clones and lacks some. In the table there are 40,000 to 60,000 clones, about 89% of which are singletons. Broader study findings: Only a single major-pathologic-response sample was available for clonality analysis.

This CDR3 region has 14 residues. Per the germline V gene, CDR1 is SGHKS and CDR2 is YYEKEE (reference sequence). V lost 4 bases and J lost 7, with 18 bases in between. The TCR was taken from an adult with non-small cell lung cancer. Some clones in this sample may be carry-over from other donors' samples. This rearrangement joins TRBV5-5 to TRBJ2-7; a weak D match, TRBD1 (6 bases). Sequenced material: blood, taken before neoadjuvant nivolumab, alone or with ipilimumab. CDR3: CASSGFGTLKEQYF. The CDR3 coding sequence is TGTGCCAGCAGCGGTTTCGGGACATTGAAAGAGCAGTACTTC. Supplemented by reference TRBV5-5 and TRBJ2-7, the full variable domain reads DAGVTQSPTHLIKTRGQQVTLRCSPISGHKSVSWYQQVLGQGPQFIFQYYEKEERGRGNFPDRFSARQFPNYSSELNVNALLLGDSALYLCASSGFGTLKEQYFGPGTRLTVT.